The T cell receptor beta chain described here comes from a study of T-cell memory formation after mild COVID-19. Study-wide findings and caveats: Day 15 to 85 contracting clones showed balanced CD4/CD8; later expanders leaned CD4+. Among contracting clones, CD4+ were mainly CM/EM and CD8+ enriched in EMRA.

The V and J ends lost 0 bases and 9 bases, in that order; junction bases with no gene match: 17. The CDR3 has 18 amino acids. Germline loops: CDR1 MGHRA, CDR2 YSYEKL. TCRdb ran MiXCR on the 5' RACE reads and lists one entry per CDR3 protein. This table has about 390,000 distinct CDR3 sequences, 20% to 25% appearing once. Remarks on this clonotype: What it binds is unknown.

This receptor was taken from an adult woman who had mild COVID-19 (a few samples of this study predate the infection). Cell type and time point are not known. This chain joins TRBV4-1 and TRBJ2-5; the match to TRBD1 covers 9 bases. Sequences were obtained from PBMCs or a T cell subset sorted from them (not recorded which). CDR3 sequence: CASSQDRGQGKARGAQYF. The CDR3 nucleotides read TGCGCCAGCAGCCAAGATCGGGGACAGGGAAAGGCTCGAGGAGCCCAGTACTTC.